This T cell receptor beta chain was documented in a study of blood T cell repertoires in COVID-19. Whole-study context: Collection of acute and convalescent COVID-19 samples took place in the United States, Italy and Spain. PBMCs, B-cell-depleted T cells, or T cells were the source of the cDNA or gDNA that made up the material.

This clone was seen a few times. During active infection, Seattle patients enrolled and were then monitored through disease. Original data processing: Estimates of nucleated cell counts were drawn from the amplification of reference gene primers. Some clones are missing from TCRdb's copy, which holds only in-frame ones; the method was immunoSEQ multiplex PCR. V, J and clone size are those of that table, while D and trimming were read from the DNA. The sample records about 210,000 clones, roughly four fifths being singletons. CDR1 and CDR2 (germline): SGHDN, FVKESK. With V trimmed by 1 base and J by 1 base, 7 bases remained unmatched. This CDR3 comprises 16 residues.

The receptor comes from a woman in her seventies with COVID-19, enrolled during active disease. Sequenced sample: peripheral blood. This sequence joins TRBV14 and TRBJ2-7, with 7 nucleotides matching TRBD2. The CDR3 sequence: CASSQAGRGPSYEQYF. In DNA, the CDR3 is TGTGCCAGCAGCCAAGCGGGGAGGGGACCGTCCTACGAGCAGTACTTC.